This TCR beta chain emerged from a study of early T cells in non-severe SARS-CoV-2 infection. Background on the study: Alpha and beta chains were unpaired, from unsorted whole-blood bulk RNA.

Overall study findings and caveats: The matching step, a VDJdb search, favored anti-spike CD8 responses and missed private and CD4 specificities.

The V end lost 2 bases, the J end lost 8 bases, and 12 bases lay between the germline ends. In germline, CDR1 is SGHDN, CDR2 FVKESK. The CDR3 covers 13 residues. Points on this clonotype: Antigen specificity is unknown.

cDNA molecules, individually, were tagged with unique molecular identifiers. One entry per CDR3 protein, called by TCRdb with MiXCR from the 5' RACE reads. This repertoire shows 90,000 to 100,000 distinct CDR3 sequences, about 13% found once; its top ten account for about 2%. The sequence derives from an adult who was a healthcare worker with PCR-confirmed SARS-CoV-2 infection or an uninfected control (not recorded which). The specimen was whole blood. The rearrangement uses TRBV14 and TRBJ1-1; TRBD1 is a possible D gene (6 bases). CDR3 amino acids: CASSQLRGGEAFF. In nucleotides, the CDR3 is TGTGCCAGCAGCCAACTCCGAGGGGGGGAAGCTTTCTTT.